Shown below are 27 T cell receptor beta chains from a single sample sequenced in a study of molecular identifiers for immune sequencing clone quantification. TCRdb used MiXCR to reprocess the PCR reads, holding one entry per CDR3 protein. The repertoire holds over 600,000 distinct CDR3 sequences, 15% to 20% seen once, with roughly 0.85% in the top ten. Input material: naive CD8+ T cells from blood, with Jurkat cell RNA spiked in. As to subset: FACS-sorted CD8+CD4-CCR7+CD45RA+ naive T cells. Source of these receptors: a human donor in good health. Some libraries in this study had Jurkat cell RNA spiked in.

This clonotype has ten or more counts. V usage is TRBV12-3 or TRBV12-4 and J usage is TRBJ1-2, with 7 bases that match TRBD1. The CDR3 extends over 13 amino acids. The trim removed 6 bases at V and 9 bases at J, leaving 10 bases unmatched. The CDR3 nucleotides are TGTGCCAGCAGCCCTACAGGGGAAAGCCGCTACACCTTC. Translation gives CASSPTGESRYTF.

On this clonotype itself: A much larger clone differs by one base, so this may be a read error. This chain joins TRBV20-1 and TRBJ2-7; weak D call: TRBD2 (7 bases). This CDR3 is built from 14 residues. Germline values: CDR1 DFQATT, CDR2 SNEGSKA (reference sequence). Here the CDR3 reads CSTRGGERPDEQYF. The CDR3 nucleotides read TGCAGTACTAGGGGGGGTGAACGTCCCGACGAGCAGTACTTC.

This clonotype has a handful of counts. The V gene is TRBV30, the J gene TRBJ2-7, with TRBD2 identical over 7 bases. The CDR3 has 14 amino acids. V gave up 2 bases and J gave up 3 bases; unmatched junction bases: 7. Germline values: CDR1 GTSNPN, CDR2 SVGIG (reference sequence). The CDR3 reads CAWSSSGLNYEQYF. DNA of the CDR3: TGTGCCTGGAGTTCTAGCGGACTAAACTACGAGCAGTACTTC.

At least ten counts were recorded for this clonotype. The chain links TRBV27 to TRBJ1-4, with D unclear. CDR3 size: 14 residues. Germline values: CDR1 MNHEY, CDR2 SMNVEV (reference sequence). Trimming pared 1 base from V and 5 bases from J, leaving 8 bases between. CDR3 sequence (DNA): TGTGCCAGCAGTTTATGGGGAGTCAATGAAAAACTGTTTTTT. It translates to CASSLWGVNEKLFF. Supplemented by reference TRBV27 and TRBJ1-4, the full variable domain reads EAQVTQNPRYLITVTGKKLTVTCSQNMNHEYMSWYRQDPGLGLRQIYYSMNVEVTDKGDVPEGYKVSRKEKRNFPLILESPSPNQTSLYFCASSLWGVNEKLFFGSGTQLSVL.

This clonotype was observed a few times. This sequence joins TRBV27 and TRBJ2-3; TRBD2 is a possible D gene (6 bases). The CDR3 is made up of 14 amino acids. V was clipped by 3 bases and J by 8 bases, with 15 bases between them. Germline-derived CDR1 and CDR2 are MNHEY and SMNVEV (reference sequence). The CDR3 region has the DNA TGTGCCAGCAGTTTCCACGGGGGTGGAGGTACGCAGTATTTT. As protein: CASSFHGGGGTQYF.

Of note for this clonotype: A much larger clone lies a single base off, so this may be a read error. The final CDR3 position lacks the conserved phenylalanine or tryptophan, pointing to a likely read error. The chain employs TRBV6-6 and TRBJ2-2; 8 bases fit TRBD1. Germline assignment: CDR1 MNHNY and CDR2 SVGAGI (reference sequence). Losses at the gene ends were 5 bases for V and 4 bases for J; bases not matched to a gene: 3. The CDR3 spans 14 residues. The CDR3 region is CASSVTGGTGELFS. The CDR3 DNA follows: TGTGCCAGCAGTGTTACAGGGGGCACCGGGGAGCTGTTTTCT.

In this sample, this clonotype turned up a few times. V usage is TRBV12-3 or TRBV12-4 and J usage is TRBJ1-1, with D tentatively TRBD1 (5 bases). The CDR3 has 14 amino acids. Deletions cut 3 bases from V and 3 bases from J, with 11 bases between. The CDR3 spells CASSFGWGDTEAFF. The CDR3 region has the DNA TGTGCCAGCAGTTTCGGGTGGGGGGACACTGAAGCTTTCTTT.

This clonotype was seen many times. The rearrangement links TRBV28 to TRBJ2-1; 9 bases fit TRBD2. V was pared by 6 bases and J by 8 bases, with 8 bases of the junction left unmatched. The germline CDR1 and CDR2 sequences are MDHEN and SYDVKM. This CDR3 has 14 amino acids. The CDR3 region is CASRARGTSYEQFF. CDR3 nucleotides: TGTGCCAGCAGGGCCCGTGGGACTAGCTATGAGCAGTTCTTC.

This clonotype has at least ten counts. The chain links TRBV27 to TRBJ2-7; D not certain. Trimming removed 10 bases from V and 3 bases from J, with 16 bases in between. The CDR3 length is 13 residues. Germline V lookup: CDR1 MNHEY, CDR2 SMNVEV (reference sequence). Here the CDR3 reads CATSRSAFYEQYF. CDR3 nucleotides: TGTGCCACCAGCCGGTCCGCGTTCTACGAGCAGTACTTC.

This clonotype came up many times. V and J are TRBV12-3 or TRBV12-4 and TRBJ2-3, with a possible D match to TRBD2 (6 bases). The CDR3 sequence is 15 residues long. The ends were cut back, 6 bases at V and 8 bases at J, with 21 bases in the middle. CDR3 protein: CASRPGTTGAGTQYF. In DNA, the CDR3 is TGTGCCAGCAGACCCGGGACCACTGGAGCGGGTACGCAGTATTTT.

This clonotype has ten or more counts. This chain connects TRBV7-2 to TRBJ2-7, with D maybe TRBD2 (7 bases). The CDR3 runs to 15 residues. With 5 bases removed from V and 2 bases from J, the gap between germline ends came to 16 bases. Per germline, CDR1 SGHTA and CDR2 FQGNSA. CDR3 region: CASSPTAGATYEQYF. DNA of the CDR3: TGTGCCAGCAGCCCAACGGCGGGGGCCACCTACGAGCAGTACTTC.

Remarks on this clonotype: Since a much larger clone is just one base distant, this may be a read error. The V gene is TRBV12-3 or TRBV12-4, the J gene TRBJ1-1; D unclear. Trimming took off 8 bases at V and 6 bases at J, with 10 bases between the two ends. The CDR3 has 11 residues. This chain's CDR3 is CASQLRAEAFF. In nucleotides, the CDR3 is TGTGCCAGCCAATTAAGGGCTGAAGCTTTCTTT.

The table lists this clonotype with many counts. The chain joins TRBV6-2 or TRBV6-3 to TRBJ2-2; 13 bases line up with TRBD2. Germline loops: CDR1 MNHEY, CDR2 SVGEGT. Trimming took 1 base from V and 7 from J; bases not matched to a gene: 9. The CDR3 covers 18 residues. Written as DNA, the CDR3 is TGTGCCAGCAGTTACTTCGGACTAGCGGGAGAGGGGATCGGGGAGCTGTTTTTT. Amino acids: CASSYFGLAGEGIGELFF.

CDR3: CASRPQEKLDSPLHF. CDR3 DNA sequence: TGTGCCAGCAGGCCTCAGGAAAAGTTGGATTCACCCCTCCACTTT. V usage is TRBV13 and J usage is TRBJ1-6; D unclear. This CDR3 contains 15 residues. V was shortened by 6 bases and J by 8 bases, with 17 bases between the two germline ends. The germline V gene encodes CDR1 PRHDT and CDR2 FYEKMQ (reference sequence). The whole variable domain, filled in from reference TRBV13 and TRBJ1-6, reads AAGVIQSPRHLIKEKRETATLKCYPIPRHDTVYWYQQGPGQDPQFLISFYEKMQSDKGSIPDRFSAQQFSDYHSELNMSSLELGDSALYFCASRPQEKLDSPLHFGNGTRLTVT.

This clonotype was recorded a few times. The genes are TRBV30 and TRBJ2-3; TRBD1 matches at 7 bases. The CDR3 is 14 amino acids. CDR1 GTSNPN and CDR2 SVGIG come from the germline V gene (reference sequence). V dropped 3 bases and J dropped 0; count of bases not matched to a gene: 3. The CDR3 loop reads CAWRRQGSTDTQYF. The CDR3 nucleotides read TGTGCCTGGAGGAGACAGGGTAGCACAGATACGCAGTATTTT.

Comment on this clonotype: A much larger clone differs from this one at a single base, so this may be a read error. This CDR3 reads CSVSRDYNEQYF. The CDR3, as DNA: TGCAGCGTTTCCCGGGACTACAATGAGCAGTACTTC. The chain combines TRBV29-1 with TRBJ2-7; 7 bases match TRBD2. The junction had 8 bases not matched to a gene; V was cut back by 5 bases and J by 7 bases. Germline CDR1 is SQVTM and CDR2 is ANQGSEA. The CDR3 totals 12 residues.

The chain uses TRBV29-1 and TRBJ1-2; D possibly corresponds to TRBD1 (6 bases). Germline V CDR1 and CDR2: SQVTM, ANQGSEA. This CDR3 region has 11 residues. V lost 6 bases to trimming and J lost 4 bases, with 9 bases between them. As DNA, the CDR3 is TGCAGCGTCTTGGACAGCTATGGCTACACCTTC. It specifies CSVLDSYGYTF.

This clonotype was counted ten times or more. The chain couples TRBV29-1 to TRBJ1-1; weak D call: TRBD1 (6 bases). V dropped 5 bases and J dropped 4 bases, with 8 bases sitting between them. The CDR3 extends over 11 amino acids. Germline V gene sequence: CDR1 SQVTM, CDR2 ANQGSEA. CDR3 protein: CSVTGITEAFF. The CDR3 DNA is TGCAGCGTTACAGGGATCACTGAAGCTTTCTTT.

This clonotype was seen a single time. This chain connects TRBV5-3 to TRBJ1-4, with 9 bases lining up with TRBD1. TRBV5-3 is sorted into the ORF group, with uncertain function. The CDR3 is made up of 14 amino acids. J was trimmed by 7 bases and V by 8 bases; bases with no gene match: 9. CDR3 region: CASSQGQGSEKLFF. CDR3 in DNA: TGTGCCAGCAGCCAGGGACAGGGAAGTGAAAAACTGTTTTTT.

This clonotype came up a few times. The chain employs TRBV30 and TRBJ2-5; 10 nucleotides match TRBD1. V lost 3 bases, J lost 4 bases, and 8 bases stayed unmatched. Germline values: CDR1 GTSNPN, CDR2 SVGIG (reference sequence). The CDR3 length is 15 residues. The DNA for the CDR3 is TGTGCCTGGAGGCCCGGGACAGGGGACGGAGAGACCCAGTACTTC. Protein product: CAWRPGTGDGETQYF.

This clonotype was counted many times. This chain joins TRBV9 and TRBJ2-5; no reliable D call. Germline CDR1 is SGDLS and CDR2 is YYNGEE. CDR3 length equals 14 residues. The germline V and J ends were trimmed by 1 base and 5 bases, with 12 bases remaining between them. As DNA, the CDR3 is TGTGCCAGCAGCGTACGATGGGGTGGTGAGACCCAGTACTTC. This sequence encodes CASSVRWGGETQYF.

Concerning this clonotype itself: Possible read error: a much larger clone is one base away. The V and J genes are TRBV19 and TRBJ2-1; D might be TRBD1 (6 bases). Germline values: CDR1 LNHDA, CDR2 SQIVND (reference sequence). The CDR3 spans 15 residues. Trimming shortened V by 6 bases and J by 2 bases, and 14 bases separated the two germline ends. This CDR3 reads CASRTWDTTYNEQFF. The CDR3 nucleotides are TGTGCCAGTAGAACCTGGGACACCACCTACAATGAGCAGTTCTTC.

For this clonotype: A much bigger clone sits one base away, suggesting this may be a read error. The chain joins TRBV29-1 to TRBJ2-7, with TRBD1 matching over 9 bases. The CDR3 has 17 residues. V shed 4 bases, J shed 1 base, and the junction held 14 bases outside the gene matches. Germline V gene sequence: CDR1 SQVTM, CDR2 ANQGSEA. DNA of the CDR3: TGCAGCGTTGCTGACGGGACCGGGACAGGGTATTCCTACGAGCAGTACTTC. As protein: CSVADGTGTGYSYEQYF.

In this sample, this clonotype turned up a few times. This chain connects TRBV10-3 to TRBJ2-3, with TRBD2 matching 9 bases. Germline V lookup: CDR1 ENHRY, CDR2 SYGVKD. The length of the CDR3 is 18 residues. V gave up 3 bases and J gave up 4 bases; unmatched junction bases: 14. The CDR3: CAISDPRGGSGSPDTQYF. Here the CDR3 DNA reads TGTGCCATCAGTGACCCGCGGGGGGGTAGCGGGAGCCCAGATACGCAGTATTTT.

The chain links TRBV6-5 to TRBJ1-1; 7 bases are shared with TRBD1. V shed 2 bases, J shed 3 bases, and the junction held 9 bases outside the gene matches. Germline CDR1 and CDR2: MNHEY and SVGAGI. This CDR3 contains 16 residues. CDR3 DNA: TGTGCCAGCAGTTACACCCGACAGGGAGGAGACACTGAAGCTTTCTTT. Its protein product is CASSYTRQGGDTEAFF.

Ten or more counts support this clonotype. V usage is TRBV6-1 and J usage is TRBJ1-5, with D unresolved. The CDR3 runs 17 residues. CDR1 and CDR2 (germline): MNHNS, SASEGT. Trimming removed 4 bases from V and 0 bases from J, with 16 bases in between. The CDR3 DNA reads TGTGCCAGCAGTGGGCAGGACGGAGGGTATAGCAATCAGCCCCAGCATTTT. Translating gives CASSGQDGGYSNQPQHF.

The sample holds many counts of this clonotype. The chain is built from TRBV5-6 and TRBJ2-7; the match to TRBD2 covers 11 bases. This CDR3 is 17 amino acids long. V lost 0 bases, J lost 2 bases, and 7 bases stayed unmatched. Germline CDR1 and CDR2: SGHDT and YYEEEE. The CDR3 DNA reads TGTGCCAGCAGCTTGGCTGGGACTAGCGGTGTAACCTACGAGCAGTACTTC. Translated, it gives CASSLAGTSGVTYEQYF.